The rows below give T cell receptor beta chains drawn from one sample of a study of identical twins. TCRdb reanalysed the 5' RACE reads using MiXCR and keeps one entry per CDR3 protein. The table includes approximately 1.8 million distinct CDR3 sequences, around a third detected once. Sequenced input: cord blood. The source is a newborn girl in good health. Each CDR3 is given without its conserved first and last residue. D genes are given only for firm matches.

>TRBV5-1|TRBJ2-1|TRBD2
ASSYRTASGGPYNEQF
>TRBV27|TRBJ2-6|NA
ASRCAGTGSGANVLT
>TRBV20-1|TRBJ1-2|NA
SALDGNYGYT
>TRBV5-1|TRBJ2-7|NA
ASSSGSWSYEQY
>TRBV5-1|TRBJ1-1|TRBD1
ASSPTAGGKTEAF
>TRBV5-1|TRBJ2-2|TRBD2
ASNGLAGAGELF
>TRBV7-9|TRBJ2-7|TRBD1
ASSSARTGYYEQY
>TRBV7-9|TRBJ2-7|NA
ASSLAGVDTYEQY
>TRBV4-2|TRBJ2-5|TRBD2
ASSQGASGYNEQY
>TRBV7-9|TRBJ1-2|NA
ASSFLQGGTVYGYT
>TRBV20-1|TRBJ2-7|TRBD1
SARDRESSYEQY
>TRBV20-1|TRBJ1-6|NA
SARVEVGNSPLH
>TRBV20-1|TRBJ2-3|TRBD2
SARLAGVTDTQY
>TRBV12-3/TRBV12-4|TRBJ2-7|NA
ASSLGRTSYEQY
>TRBV13|TRBJ2-4|TRBD2
ASSLRTSGRGEAKNIQY
>TRBV20-1|TRBJ2-2|TRBD1
SAHRGTGELF
>TRBV7-9|TRBJ2-1|TRBD1
ASSTRTGTPLGQF
>TRBV20-1|TRBJ2-1|NA
SASPGIWDNEQF
>TRBV9|TRBJ2-1|TRBD2
ASSALGLAGWNEQF
>TRBV14|TRBJ2-5|NA
ASSQTIQETQY
>TRBV7-2|TRBJ1-2|NA
ASKRDVFNGYT
>TRBV12-3/TRBV12-4|TRBJ2-3|TRBD2
ASRSTRAGGVTPHTDTQY
>TRBV27|TRBJ1-4|TRBD1
ASSRQGDWSNEKLF
>TRBV2|TRBJ2-3|TRBD2
AREDQRETDTQY
>TRBV3-1|TRBJ2-2|NA
ASSPRLGGLNTGELF
>TRBV7-9|TRBJ1-6|NA
ASSLEERGIH
>TRBV9|TRBJ2-1|NA
ASSVDGTLNNEQF
>TRBV3-1|TRBJ1-5|NA
ASSQDPGIHQPQH
>TRBV20-1|TRBJ1-1|NA
SARDPRDTEAF
>TRBV11-2|TRBJ2-5|NA
ASSPSLIYNEQY
>TRBV3-1|TRBJ2-7|TRBD1
ASSQVPDRGYEQY
>TRBV11-2|TRBJ1-2|NA
ASSRPGRAGDYGYT
>TRBV7-9|TRBJ1-4|NA
ASSLRTTNEKLF
>TRBV20-1|TRBJ1-4|TRBD1
SADRGRQGNEKLF
>TRBV7-9|TRBJ1-4|NA
ASSLVPRGRLNAEKLF
>TRBV10-3|TRBJ1-5|TRBD1
AISEYRGQPQH
>TRBV11-2|TRBJ2-3|NA
ASSLGRLSDTQY
>TRBV6-6|TRBJ1-6|TRBD1
ASSTRTGRSPLH
>TRBV20-1|TRBJ1-6|TRBD1
SATPGGAGSPLH
>TRBV19|TRBJ1-6|NA
ASSIPGKEALH
>TRBV7-9|TRBJ2-1|TRBD2
ASSYMALAGDEQF
>TRBV20-1|TRBJ2-5|NA
SARGGGGLETQY
>TRBV20-1|TRBJ1-6|NA
SAWTVPNSPLH
>TRBV7-2|TRBJ2-7|TRBD2
ASTIAGVGGYEQY
>TRBV6-2/TRBV6-3|TRBJ2-2|TRBD2
ASSYYKREVSTGELF
>TRBV2|TRBJ2-3|NA
ASTRFPPRTTDTQY
>TRBV4-2|TRBJ1-2|TRBD1
ASGQDGTVSFNYGYT
>TRBV29-1|TRBJ2-3|NA
SVEGVADTQY
>TRBV5-1|TRBJ2-1|TRBD2
ASRPPGLYNEQF
>TRBV7-9|TRBJ1-6|NA
ASSFGSGNSPLH
>TRBV5-1|TRBJ2-7|TRBD1
ASSSPGTGYYEQY
>TRBV20-1|TRBJ2-7|TRBD1
SARGPTGVPYEQY